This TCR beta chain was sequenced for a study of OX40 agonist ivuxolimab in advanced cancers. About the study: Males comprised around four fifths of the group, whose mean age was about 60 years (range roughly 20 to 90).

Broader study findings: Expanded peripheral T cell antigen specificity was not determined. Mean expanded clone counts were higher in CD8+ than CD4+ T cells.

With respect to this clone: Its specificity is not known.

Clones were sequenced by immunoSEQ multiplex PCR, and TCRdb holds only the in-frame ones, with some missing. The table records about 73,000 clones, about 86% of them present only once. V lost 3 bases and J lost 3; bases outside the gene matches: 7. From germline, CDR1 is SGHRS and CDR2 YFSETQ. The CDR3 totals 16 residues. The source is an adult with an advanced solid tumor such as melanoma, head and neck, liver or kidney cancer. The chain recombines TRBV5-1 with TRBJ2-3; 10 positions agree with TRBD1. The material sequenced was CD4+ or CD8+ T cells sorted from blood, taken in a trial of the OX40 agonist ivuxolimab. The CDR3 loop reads CASSSGQGVFTDTQYF. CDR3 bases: TGCGCCAGCAGCTCCGGACAGGGGGTGTTTACAGATACGCAGTATTTT.